This section outlines one TCR beta chain sequence together with its context. Antigen: not known. Trimming took off 3 bases at V and 5 bases at J, with 15 bases between the two ends. CDR1 is SGHKS and CDR2 is YYEKEE in the germline V gene (reference sequence). The CDR3 has 16 residues. Clones were read by immunoSEQ multiplex PCR, and TCRdb kept only the in-frame ones, dropping some. The data hold roughly 130,000 clones, with 90% to 95% observed a single time. This sample stems from a study of T cell responses to AZD1222 COVID-19 vaccine. Study results and caveats: Spike-spanning, vaccine-associated CD4 TCRs were dominant at 160-218 and 743-854. Without day 14 samples, only post-peak T cell repertoires were studied. Reports indicate that nearly half of spike-specific TCRs are directed at unmutated variant regions.

The TCR was taken from an adult who received the AZD1222 COVID-19 vaccine. The J gene is TRBJ1-6, the V gene TRBV5-5; D is unresolved. The specimen was peripheral blood, collected 28 days after the second AZD1222 dose. CDR3 amino acids: CASSYGPTWDNSPLHF. As DNA, the CDR3 is TGTGCCAGCAGCTACGGACCAACATGGGATAATTCACCCCTCCACTTT.